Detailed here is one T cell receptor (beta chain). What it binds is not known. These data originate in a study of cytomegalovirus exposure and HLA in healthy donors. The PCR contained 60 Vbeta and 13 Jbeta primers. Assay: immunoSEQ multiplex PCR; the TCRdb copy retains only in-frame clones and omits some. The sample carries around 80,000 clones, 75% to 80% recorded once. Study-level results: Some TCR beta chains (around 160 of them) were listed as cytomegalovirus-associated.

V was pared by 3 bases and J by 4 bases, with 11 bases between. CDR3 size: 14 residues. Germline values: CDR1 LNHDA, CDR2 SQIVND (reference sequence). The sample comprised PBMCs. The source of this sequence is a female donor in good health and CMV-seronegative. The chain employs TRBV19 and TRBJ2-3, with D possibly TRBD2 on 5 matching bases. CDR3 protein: CASSIPGIADTQYF. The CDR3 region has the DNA TGTGCCAGTAGTATTCCCGGGATCGCAGATACGCAGTATTTT.